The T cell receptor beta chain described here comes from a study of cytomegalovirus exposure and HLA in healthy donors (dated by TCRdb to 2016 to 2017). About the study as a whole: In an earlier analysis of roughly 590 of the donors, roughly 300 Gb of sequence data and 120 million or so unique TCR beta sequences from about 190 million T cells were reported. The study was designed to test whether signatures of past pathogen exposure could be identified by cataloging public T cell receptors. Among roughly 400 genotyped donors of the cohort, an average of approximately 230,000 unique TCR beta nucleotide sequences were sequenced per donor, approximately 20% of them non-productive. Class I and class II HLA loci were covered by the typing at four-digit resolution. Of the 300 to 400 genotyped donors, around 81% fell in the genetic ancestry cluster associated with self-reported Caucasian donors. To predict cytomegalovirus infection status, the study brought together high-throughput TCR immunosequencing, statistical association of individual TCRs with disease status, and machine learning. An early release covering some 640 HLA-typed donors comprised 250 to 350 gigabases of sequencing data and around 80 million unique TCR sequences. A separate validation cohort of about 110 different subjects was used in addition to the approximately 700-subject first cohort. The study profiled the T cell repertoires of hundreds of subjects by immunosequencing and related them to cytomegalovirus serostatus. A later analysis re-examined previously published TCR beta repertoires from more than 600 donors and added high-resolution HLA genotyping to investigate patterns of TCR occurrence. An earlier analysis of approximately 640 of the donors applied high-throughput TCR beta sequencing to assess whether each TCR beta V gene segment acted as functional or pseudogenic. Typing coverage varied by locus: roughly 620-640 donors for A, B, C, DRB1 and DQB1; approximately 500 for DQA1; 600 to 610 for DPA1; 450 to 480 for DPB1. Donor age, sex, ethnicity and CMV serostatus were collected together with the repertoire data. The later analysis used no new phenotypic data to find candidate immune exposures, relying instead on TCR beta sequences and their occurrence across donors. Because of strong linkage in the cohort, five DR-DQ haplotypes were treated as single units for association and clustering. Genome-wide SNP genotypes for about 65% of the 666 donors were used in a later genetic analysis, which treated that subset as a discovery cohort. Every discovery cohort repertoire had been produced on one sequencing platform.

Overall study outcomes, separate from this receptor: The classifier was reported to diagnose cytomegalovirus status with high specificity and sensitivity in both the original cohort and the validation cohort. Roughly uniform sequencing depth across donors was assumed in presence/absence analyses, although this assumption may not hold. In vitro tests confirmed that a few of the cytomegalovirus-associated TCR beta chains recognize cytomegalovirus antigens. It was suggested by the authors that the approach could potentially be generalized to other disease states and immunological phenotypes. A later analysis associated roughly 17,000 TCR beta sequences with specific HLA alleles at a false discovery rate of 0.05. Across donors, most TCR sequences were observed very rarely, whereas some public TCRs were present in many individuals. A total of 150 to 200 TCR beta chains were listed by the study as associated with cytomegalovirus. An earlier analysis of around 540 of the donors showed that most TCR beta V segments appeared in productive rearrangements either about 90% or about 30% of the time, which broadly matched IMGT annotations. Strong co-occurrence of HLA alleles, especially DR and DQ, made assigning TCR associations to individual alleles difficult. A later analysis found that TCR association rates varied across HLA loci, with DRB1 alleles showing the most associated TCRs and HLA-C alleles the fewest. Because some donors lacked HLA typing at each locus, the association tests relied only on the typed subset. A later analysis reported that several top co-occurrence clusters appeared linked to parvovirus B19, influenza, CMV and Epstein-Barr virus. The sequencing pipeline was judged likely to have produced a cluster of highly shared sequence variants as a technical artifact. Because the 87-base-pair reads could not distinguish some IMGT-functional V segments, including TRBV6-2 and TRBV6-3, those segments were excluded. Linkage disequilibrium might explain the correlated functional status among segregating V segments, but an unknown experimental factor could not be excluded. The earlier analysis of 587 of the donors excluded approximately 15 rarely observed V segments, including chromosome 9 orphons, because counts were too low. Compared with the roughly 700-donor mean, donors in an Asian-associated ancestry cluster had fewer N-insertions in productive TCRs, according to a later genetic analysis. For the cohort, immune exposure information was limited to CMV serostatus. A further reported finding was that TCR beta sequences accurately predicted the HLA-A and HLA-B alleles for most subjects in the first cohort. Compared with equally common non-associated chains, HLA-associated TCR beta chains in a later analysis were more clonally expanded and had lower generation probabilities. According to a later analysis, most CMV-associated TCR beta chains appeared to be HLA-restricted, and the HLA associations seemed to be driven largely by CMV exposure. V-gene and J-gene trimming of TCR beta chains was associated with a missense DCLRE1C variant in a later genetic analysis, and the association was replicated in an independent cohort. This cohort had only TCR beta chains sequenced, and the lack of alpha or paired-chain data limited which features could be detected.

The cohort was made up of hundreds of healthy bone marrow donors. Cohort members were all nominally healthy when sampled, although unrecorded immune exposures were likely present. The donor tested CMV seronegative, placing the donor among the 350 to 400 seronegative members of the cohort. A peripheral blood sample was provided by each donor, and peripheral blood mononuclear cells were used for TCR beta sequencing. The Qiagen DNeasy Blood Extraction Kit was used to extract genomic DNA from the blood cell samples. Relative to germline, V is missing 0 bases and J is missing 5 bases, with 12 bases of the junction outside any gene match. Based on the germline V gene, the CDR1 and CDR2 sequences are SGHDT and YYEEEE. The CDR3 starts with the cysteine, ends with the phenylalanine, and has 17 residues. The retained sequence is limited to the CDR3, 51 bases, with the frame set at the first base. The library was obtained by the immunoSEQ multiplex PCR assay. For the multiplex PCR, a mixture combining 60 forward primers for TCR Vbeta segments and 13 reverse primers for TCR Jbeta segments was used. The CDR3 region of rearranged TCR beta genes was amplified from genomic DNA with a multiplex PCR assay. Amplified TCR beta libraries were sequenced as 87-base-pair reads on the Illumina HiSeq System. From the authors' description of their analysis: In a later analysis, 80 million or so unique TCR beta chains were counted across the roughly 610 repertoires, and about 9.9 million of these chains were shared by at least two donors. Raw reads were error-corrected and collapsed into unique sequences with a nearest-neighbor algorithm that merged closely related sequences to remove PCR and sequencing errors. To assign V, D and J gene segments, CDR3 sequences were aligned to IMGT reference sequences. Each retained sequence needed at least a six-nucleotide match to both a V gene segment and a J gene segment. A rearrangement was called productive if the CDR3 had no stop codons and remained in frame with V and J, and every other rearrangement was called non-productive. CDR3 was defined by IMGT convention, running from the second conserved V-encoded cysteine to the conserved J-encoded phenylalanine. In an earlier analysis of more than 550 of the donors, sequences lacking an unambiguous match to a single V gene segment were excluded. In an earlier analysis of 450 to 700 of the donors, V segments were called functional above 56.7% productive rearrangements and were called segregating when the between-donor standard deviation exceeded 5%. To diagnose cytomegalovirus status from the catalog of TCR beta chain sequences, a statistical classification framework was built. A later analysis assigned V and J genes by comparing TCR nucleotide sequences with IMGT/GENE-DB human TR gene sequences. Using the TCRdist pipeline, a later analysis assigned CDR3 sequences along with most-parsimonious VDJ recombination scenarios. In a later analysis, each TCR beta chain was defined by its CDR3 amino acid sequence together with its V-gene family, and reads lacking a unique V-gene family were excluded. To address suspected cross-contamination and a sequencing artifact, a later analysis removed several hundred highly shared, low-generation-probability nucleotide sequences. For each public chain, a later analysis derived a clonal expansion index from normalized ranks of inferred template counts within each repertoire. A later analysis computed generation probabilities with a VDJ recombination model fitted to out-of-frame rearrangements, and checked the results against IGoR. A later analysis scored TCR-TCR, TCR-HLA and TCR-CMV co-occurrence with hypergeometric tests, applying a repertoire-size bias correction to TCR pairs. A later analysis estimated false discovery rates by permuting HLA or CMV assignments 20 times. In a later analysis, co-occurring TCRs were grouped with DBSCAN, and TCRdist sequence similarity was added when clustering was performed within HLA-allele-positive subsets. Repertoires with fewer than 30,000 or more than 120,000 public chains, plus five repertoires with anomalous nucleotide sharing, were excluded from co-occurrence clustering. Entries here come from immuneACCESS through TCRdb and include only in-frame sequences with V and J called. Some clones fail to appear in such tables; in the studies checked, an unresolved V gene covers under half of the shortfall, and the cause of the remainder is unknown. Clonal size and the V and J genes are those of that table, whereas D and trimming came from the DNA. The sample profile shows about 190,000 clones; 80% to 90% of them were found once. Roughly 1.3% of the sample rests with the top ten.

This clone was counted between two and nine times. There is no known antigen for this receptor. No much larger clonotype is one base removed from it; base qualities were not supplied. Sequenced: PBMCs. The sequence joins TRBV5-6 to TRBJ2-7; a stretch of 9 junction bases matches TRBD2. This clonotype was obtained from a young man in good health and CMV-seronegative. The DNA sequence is TGTGCCAGCAGCTTGGCCTTGGGCGGGGGGGCTAGGAACGAGCAGTACTTC. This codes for CASSLALGGGARNEQYF.